Following are 22 T cell receptor beta chains from one sample sequenced in a study of blood T cell repertoires in COVID-19. Generated by immunoSEQ multiplex PCR, the TCRdb table keeps only in-frame clones and is missing some. The sample lists 390,000 or so clones; around 91% were seen once. The sequenced sample was peripheral blood. The receptor set was obtained from a man between 18 and 35 years old with active or convalescent COVID-19.

V gene TRBV28 combines with J gene TRBJ1-1; 7 nucleotides agree with TRBD1. Trimming removed 6 bases from V and 5 bases from J; junction bases left unmatched: 15. CDR3 length equals 16 residues. Germline CDR1 reads MDHEN; CDR2 reads SYDVKM. The CDR3 sequence: CASRLIPRQGLTEAFF. The CDR3, as DNA: TGTGCCAGCAGGTTAATCCCTCGACAGGGATTGACTGAAGCTTTCTTT.

The chain couples TRBV27 to TRBJ1-1; the match to TRBD1 covers 10 bases. The junction had 7 bases not matched to a gene; V was cut back by 6 bases and J by 6 bases. Germline assignment: CDR1 MNHEY and CDR2 SMNVEV (reference sequence). CDR3 length equals 14 residues. CDR3 protein: CASRKTGGSAEAFF. CDR3 nucleotide sequence: TGTGCCAGCAGAAAGACAGGGGGCAGCGCTGAAGCTTTCTTT.

The chain links TRBV5-1 to TRBJ1-1, with a tentative D call TRBD1 (5 bases). The germline gives CDR1 SGHRS, CDR2 YFSETQ. The CDR3 is 14 residues long. Trimming stripped 4 bases from V and 1 base from J, with 11 bases between. The CDR3 sequence is CASSGGTANTEAFF. The CDR3 region has the DNA TGCGCCAGCAGCGGAGGGACTGCGAACACTGAAGCTTTCTTT.

The gene calls are TRBV28 and TRBJ1-2; 12 bases are a match to TRBD1. CDR3 length equals 15 residues. Germline lookup yields CDR1 MDHEN and CDR2 SYDVKM. Trimming at V came to 7 bases and at J to 7 bases, leaving 10 bases not matched to a gene. As DNA, the CDR3 is TGTGCCAGCAATATATGGGACAGGGGGCGGGGTGGCTACACCTTC. This sequence encodes CASNIWDRGRGGYTF.

V gene TRBV5-1 combines with J gene TRBJ2-5; D gene unclear. This CDR3 spans 13 amino acids. V lost 7 bases, J lost 5 bases, and 15 bases lay in between. In germline, CDR1 is SGHRS, CDR2 YFSETQ. DNA of the CDR3: TGCGCCAGCTCCTTACCCGCTAGTGAGACCCAGTACTTC. Its protein product is CASSLPASETQYF.

This chain uses TRBV5-6 with TRBJ2-1; 11 bases map to TRBD2. Trimming cost V 0 bases and J 8 bases; bases outside gene matches: 13. This CDR3 is built from 18 residues. Germline lookup yields CDR1 SGHDT and CDR2 YYEEEE. This chain's CDR3 is CASSLGPLAGEGWYEQFF. The CDR3 DNA follows: TGTGCCAGCAGCTTGGGCCCACTAGCGGGAGAAGGCTGGTATGAGCAGTTCTTC.

This CDR3 reads CASSLGTSVPYEQYF. As DNA, the CDR3 is TGTGCCAGCAGCTTGGGGACTAGCGTCCCCTACGAGCAGTACTTC. The V call is TRBV5-4, the J call TRBJ2-7; 9 bases match TRBD2. The CDR3 loop spans 15 amino acids. Germline assignment: CDR1 SGHNT and CDR2 YYREEE (reference sequence). Losses at the gene ends were 0 bases for V and 2 bases for J; bases not matched to a gene: 3.

This clone has just one count. This chain connects TRBV19 to TRBJ2-7, with 8 bases that match TRBD1. Per germline, CDR1 LNHDA and CDR2 SQIVND (reference sequence). V lost 3 bases to trimming and J lost 3 bases; unmatched junction nucleotides: 7. This CDR3 has 15 residues. In DNA form, the CDR3 reads TGTGCCAGTAGTATCTCGGACAGGGCCGACTACGAGCAGTACTTC. This gives the protein CASSISDRADYEQYF.

This chain joins TRBV6-4 and TRBJ2-4, with D unresolved. The V end was cut by 6 bases, the J end by 8 bases, with 5 bases between. The length of the CDR3 is 10 residues. The germline CDR1 and CDR2 sequences are MRHNA and SNTAGT. In DNA form, the CDR3 reads TGTGCCAGCAGATCCTACATTCAGTACTTC. Translating gives CASRSYIQYF.

The CDR3 loop reads CATHQAMGQPQHF. In nucleotides, the CDR3 is TGTGCCACCCACCAGGCAATGGGCCAGCCCCAGCATTTT. J is TRBJ1-5 and V is TRBV6-5; D unclear. The V and J ends lost 10 bases and 7 bases respectively, with 17 bases between them. The CDR3 covers 13 residues. CDR1 MNHEY and CDR2 SVGAGI come from the germline V gene.

V and J are TRBV18 and TRBJ2-3, with D possibly being TRBD2 (5 bases). Germline V gene sequence: CDR1 KGHSH, CDR2 LQKENI. Deletions cut 0 bases from V and 4 bases from J, with 11 bases between. The CDR3 consists of 15 residues. The CDR3 nucleotides read TGTGCCAGCTCACCACCGGGAGTTGTGGCAGATACGCAGTATTTT. Translated: CASSPPGVVADTQYF.

Points on this clone: One end of the junction does not line up with germline, which may come from a read error. This chain connects TRBV5-1 to TRBJ2-6; possibly TRBD1 for D (6 bases). CDR3 size: 15 residues. Germline CDR1 and CDR2: SGHRS and YFSETQ. Written as DNA, the CDR3 is TGCGCCAGCAGCGCGACAGGCCCTGGGGCCAACGTGCTGACTTTC. The encoded protein is CASSATGPGANVLTF.

This chain links TRBV19 with TRBJ1-2; 7 bases fit TRBD1. Trimming removed 3 bases from V and 5 bases from J; junction bases left unmatched: 6. From germline, CDR1 is LNHDA and CDR2 SQIVND (reference sequence). The CDR3 runs 14 residues. CDR3 bases: TGTGCCAGTAGTATCTGGACAGGCGAATATGGCTACACCTTC. Translated, it gives CASSIWTGEYGYTF.

The chain employs TRBV9 and TRBJ2-1, with 11 bases matching TRBD2. The V and J ends lost 0 bases and 8 bases, in that order; junction bases with no gene match: 4. The germline gives CDR1 SGDLS, CDR2 YYNGEE. The CDR3 runs to 15 residues. The CDR3 DNA is TGTGCCAGCAGCGTAGGTCATAGCGGGGGGGATGAGCAGTTCTTC. It is translated as CASSVGHSGGDEQFF. The whole variable domain, remainder taken from reference TRBV9 and TRBJ2-1, is DSGVTQTPKHLITATGQRVTLRCSPRSGDLSVYWYQQSLDQGLQFLIQYYNGEERAKGNILERFSAQQFPDLHSELNLSSLELGDSALYFCASSVGHSGGDEQFFGPGTRLTVL.

The chain is built from TRBV4-3 and TRBJ2-7, with D possibly being TRBD1 (7 bases). Germline CDR1 reads LGHNA; CDR2 reads YSLEER. CDR3 length: 16 amino acids. Trimming took 0 bases from V and 4 from J, leaving 16 bases between them. CDR3 DNA: TGCGCCAGCAGCCAAGATACCGGAGGGGGCGGTTACGAGCAGTACTTC. Its protein is CASSQDTGGGGYEQYF.

The chain joins TRBV19 to TRBJ1-5; no clear D. The V end lost 0 bases, the J end lost 7 bases, and 16 bases lay between the germline ends. CDR3 size: 16 residues. Per the germline V gene, CDR1 is LNHDA and CDR2 is SQIVND (reference sequence). In DNA, the CDR3 is TGTGCCAGTAGTATAGATCTCCGTTACATTGGCCAGCCCCAGCATTTT. Translation: CASSIDLRYIGQPQHF. The full variable domain, rest sourced from reference TRBV19 and TRBJ1-5, is DGGITQSPKYLFRKEGQNVTLSCEQNLNHDAMYWYRQDPGQGLRLIYYSQIVNDFQKGDIAEGYSVSREKKESFPLTVTSAQKNPTAFYLCASSIDLRYIGQPQHFGDGTRLSIL.

This clone was observed a handful of times. The chain combines TRBV28 with TRBJ1-2; TRBD1 matches at 12 bases. Trimming cost V 5 bases and J 3 bases; bases outside gene matches: 16. The CDR3 sequence is 19 residues long. Germline loops: CDR1 MDHEN, CDR2 SYDVKM. For the CDR3, the DNA is TGTGCCAGCAGTGGCCCGACGGGACAGGGGGCTTTCCCTGACTATGGCTACACCTTC. Its translation is CASSGPTGQGAFPDYGYTF.

As DNA, the CDR3 is TGTGCCAGCAGCTTAACGCGGGAGATCCACAATGAGCAGTTCTTC. This encodes CASSLTREIHNEQFF. The rearrangement joins TRBV7-3 to TRBJ2-1, with 7 bases lining up with TRBD2. CDR3 length equals 15 residues. V dropped 0 bases and J dropped 5; count of bases not matched to a gene: 4. Germline CDR1 reads SGHTA; CDR2 reads FQGTGA.

The J gene is TRBJ2-2, the V gene TRBV2; D might be TRBD2 (5 bases). V was clipped by 8 bases and J by 5 bases, with 18 bases between them. Germline loops: CDR1 SNHLY, CDR2 FYNNEI. The CDR3 length is 15 residues. The CDR3 spells CASYRAVGDTGELFF. CDR3 coding DNA: TGTGCCAGCTACCGGGCTGTGGGAGATACCGGGGAGCTGTTTTTT. Drawing the rest from reference TRBV2 and TRBJ2-2, the complete variable domain is EPEVTQTPSHQVTQMGQEVILRCVPISNHLYFYWYRQILGQKVEFLVSFYNNEISEKSEIFDDQFSVERPDGSNFTLKIRSTKLEDSAMYFCASYRAVGDTGELFFGEGSRLTVL.

The chain combines TRBV7-9 with TRBJ2-1; 7 positions match TRBD1. Germline CDR1 reads SEHNR; CDR2 reads FQNEAQ (reference sequence). The CDR3 totals 15 residues. The V gene end was trimmed by 3 bases and the J gene end by 4 bases; junction bases not matched to a gene: 6. The DNA of the CDR3 is TGTGCCAGCAGCTTGGGCAGGGGGATTTACAATGAGCAGTTCTTC. This gives the protein CASSLGRGIYNEQFF.

J is TRBJ2-2 and V is TRBV6-5, with TRBD1 identical over 10 bases. Germline loops: CDR1 MNHEY, CDR2 SVGAGI. CDR3 length: 16 amino acids. V gave up 0 bases and J gave up 5 bases; unmatched junction bases: 3. The CDR3 is CASSYSGQGGTGELFF. The DNA for the CDR3 is TGTGCCAGCAGTTACTCTGGACAGGGGGGAACCGGGGAGCTGTTTTTT.

The chain carries TRBV7-9 and TRBJ1-5, with D possibly being TRBD1 (6 bases). Per germline, CDR1 SEHNR and CDR2 FQNEAQ (reference sequence). V was trimmed by 1 base and J by 6 bases, leaving 10 bases between them. The CDR3 length is 14 residues. In DNA, the CDR3 is TGTGCCAGCAGCTTAGACAGGGCTGGTCAGCCCCAGCATTTT. It yields the protein CASSLDRAGQPQHF.